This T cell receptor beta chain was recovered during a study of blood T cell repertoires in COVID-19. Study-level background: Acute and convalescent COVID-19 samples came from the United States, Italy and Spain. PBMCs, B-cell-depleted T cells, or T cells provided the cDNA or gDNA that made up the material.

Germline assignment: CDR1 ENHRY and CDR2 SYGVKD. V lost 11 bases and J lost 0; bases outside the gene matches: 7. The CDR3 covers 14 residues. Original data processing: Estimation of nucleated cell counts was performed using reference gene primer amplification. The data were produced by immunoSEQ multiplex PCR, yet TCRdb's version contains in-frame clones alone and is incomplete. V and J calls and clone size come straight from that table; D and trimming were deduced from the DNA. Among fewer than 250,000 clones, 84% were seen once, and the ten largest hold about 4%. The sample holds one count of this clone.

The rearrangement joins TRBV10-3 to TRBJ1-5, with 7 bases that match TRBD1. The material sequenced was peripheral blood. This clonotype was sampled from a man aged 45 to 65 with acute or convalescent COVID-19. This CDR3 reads CAAGTEYSNQPQHF. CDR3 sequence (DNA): TGTGCCGCTGGGACAGAATATAGCAATCAGCCCCAGCATTTT.